The 10 T cell receptor beta chains in this list originate from one sample, sequenced in a study of blood T cells in healthy people across ages. Then a second PCR, running about 7 to 11 cycles, was carried out with a sample-barcoded 5' primer and a J-beta primer mix. TCRdb itself ran the 5' RACE reads through MiXCR, one entry per CDR3 protein. The table has 550,000 to 650,000 distinct CDR3 sequences, less than 35% seen once. The sample consisted of blood. Source of these receptors: a woman aged 80 or over in good health.

The rearrangement uses TRBV18 and TRBJ1-5; D unresolved. The CDR3 covers 15 residues. Trimming removed 6 bases from V and 7 bases from J, with 19 bases in between. In germline, CDR1 is KGHSH, CDR2 LQKENI. CDR3 protein: CASSPDPSREQPQHF. CDR3 nucleotide sequence: TGTGCCAGCTCCCCTGACCCGAGCCGAGAACAGCCCCAGCATTTT.

This clonotype has only a few counts. Possible read error: a much larger clone is one base away. The rearrangement joins TRBV20-1 to TRBJ2-5, with TRBD2 as a possible D gene (6 bases). Per the germline V gene, CDR1 is DFQATT and CDR2 is SNEGSKA (reference sequence). CDR3 length: 14 amino acids. As DNA, the CDR3 is TGCAGTACTAGCTGGGACGCCTACCAAGAGACCCAGTACTTC. Its protein product is CSTSWDAYQETQYF.

This clonotype was seen many times. This chain links TRBV6-5 with TRBJ1-2, with no clear D. The CDR3 runs to 13 residues. Trimming left V 2 bases short and J 3 bases short, with 7 bases between. In germline, CDR1 is MNHEY, CDR2 SVGAGI. The CDR3 nucleotides are TGTGCCAGCAGTTACCCAGAAGACTATGGCTACACCTTC. Its translation: CASSYPEDYGYTF.

The rearrangement uses TRBV29-1 and TRBJ1-1, with a tentative D call TRBD1 (6 bases). The CDR3 is made up of 12 amino acids. The ends were cut back, 2 bases at V and 6 bases at J, with 10 bases in the middle. The germline V gene encodes CDR1 SQVTM and CDR2 ANQGSEA. CDR3 nucleotide sequence: TGCAGCGTTGAAAAGGGGGTGGCTGAAGCTTTCTTT. It encodes CSVEKGVAEAFF. The full variable domain, completed using reference TRBV29-1 and TRBJ1-1, is SAVISQKPSRDICQRGTSLTIQCQVDSQVTMMFWYRQQPGQSLTLIATANQGSEATYESGFVIDKFPISRPNLTFSTLTVSNMSPEDSSIYLCSVEKGVAEAFFGQGTRLTVV.

The V and J genes are TRBV4-2 and TRBJ1-4, with D tentatively TRBD1 (5 bases). This CDR3 has 17 amino acids. V was shortened by 2 bases and J by 5 bases, with 18 bases between the two germline ends. The germline V gene encodes CDR1 LGHNA and CDR2 YNFKEQ. CDR3 DNA sequence: TGTGCCAGCAGCCAAATTTCCCAGGGAGCCCAAAATGAAAAACTGTTTTTT. Translation gives CASSQISQGAQNEKLFF.

This chain uses TRBV7-6 with TRBJ2-5, with TRBD1 matching over 7 bases. The CDR3 spans 16 residues. Germline lookup yields CDR1 SGHVS and CDR2 FNYEAQ. The V segment lost 4 bases and the J segment 4 bases; nucleotides outside the gene matches: 12. CDR3 sequence (DNA): TGTGCCAGCAGCTCGGTGGGACACCCAGGGGGAGAGACCCAGTACTTC. This translates into CASSSVGHPGGETQYF.

About this clonotype: One end of the junction is discordant with germline, which a read error may explain. The chain recombines TRBV7-2 with TRBJ2-1; TRBD2 agrees at 9 bases. Germline values: CDR1 SGHTA, CDR2 FQGNSA. CDR3 size: 17 residues. CDR3 residues: CASSLEVSGSSYNEQVF. The CDR3 coding sequence is TGTGCCAGCAGCTTAGAGGTTAGCGGGAGCTCCTACAATGAGCAGGTCTTC. Together with reference TRBV7-2 and TRBJ2-1, the CDR3 gives the full variable domain: GAGVSQSPSNKVTEKGKDVELRCDPISGHTALYWYRQSLGQGLEFLIYFQGNSAPDKSGLPSDRFSAERTGGSVSTLTIQRTQQEDSAVYLCASSLEVSGSSYNEQVFGPGTRLTVL.

This clonotype has just a few counts. The chain uses TRBV24-1 and TRBJ1-5, with 10 bases identical to TRBD1. V shed 2 bases, J shed 3 bases, and the junction held 12 bases outside the gene matches. The CDR3 contains 19 residues. Germline V CDR1 and CDR2: KGHDR, SFDVKD. The CDR3 here is CATSDWLATGGSFNQPQHF. CDR3 DNA: TGTGCCACCAGTGATTGGCTCGCGACAGGGGGCTCCTTCAATCAGCCCCAGCATTTT.

The V call is TRBV11-3, the J call TRBJ2-3; 8 nucleotides agree with TRBD1. The CDR3 totals 15 residues. V trimming: 2 bases; J trimming: 0 bases; junction bases outside the gene matches: 1. Germline CDR1 SGHNT, CDR2 YENEEA. In nucleotides, the CDR3 is TGTGCCAGCAGCTTATGGACAGGGAGCACAGATACGCAGTATTTT. This gives the protein CASSLWTGSTDTQYF.

Ten or more counts support this clonotype. The rearrangement links TRBV11-2 to TRBJ1-1; the D gene is possibly TRBD1 (6 bases). The CDR3 consists of 14 residues. CDR1 and CDR2 from the germline V gene are SGHAT and FQNNGV. V dropped 5 bases and J dropped 5 bases, with 15 bases sitting between them. CDR3 coding DNA: TGTGCCAGCAGCGACCCCGGACAGTTGACTGAAGCTTTCTTT. Its protein is CASSDPGQLTEAFF.